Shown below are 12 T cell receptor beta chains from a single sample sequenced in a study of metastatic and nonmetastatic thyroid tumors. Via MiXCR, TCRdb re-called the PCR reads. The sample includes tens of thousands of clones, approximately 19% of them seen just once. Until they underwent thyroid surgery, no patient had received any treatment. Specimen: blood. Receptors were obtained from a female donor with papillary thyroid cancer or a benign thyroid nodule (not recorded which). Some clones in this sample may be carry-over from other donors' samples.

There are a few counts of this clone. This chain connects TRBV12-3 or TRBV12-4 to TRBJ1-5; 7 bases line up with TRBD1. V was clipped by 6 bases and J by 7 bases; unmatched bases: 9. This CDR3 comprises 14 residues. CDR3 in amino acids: CASRAGGRGQPQHF. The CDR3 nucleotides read TGTGCCAGCAGGGCAGGGGGAAGGGGGCAGCCCCAGCATTTT.

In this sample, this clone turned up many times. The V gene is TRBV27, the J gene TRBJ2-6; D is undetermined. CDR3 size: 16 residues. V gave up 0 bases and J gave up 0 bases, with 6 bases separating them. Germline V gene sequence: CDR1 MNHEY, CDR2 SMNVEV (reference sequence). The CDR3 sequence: CASSLSFGSGANVLTF. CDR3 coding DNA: TGTGCCAGCAGTTTATCATTCGGCTCTGGGGCCAACGTCCTGACTTTC.

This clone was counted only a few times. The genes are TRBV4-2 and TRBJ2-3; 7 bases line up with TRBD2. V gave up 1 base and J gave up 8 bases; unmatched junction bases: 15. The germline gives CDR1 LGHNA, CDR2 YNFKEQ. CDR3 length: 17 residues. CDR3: CASSQGRGGREEGTQYF. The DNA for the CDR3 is TGTGCCAGCAGCCAAGGGCGTGGCGGGAGAGAGGAGGGTACGCAGTATTTT.

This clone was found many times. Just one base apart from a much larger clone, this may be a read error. DNA for the CDR3: TGTGCCAGCAGCTTCACTAGCGGCACCGGGGGGCTGTTTTTT. Residues: CASSFTSGTGGLFF. J is TRBJ2-2 and V is TRBV11-2, with TRBD2 matching 8 bases. Germline CDR1 is SGHAT and CDR2 is FQNNGV. This CDR3 has 14 residues.

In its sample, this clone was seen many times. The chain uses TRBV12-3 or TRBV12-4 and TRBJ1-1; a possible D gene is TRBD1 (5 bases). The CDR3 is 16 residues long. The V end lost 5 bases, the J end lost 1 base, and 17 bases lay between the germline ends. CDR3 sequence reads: CASSPTWGKENTEAFF. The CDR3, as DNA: TGTGCCAGCAGTCCTACCTGGGGGAAGGAGAACACTGAAGCTTTCTTT.

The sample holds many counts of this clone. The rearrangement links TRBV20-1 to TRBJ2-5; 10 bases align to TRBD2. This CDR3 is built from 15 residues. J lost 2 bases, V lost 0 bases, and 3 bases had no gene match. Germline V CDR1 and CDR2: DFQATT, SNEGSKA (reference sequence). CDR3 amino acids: CSARDLSGGQETQYF. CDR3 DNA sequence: TGCAGTGCTAGAGATCTTAGCGGGGGGCAAGAGACCCAGTACTTC.

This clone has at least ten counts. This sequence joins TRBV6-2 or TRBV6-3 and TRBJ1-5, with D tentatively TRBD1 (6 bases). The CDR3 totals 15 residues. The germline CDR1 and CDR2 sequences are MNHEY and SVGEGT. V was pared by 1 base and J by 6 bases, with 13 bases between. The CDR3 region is CASSYFNRDTQPQHF. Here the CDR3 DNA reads TGTGCCAGCAGTTACTTTAACAGGGACACTCAGCCCCAGCATTTT.

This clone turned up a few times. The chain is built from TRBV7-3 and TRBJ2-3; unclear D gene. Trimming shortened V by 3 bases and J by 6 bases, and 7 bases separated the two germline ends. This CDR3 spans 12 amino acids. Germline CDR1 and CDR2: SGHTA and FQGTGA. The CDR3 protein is CASSLTGDTQYF. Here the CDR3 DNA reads TGTGCCAGCAGCTTGACCGGGGATACGCAGTATTTT.

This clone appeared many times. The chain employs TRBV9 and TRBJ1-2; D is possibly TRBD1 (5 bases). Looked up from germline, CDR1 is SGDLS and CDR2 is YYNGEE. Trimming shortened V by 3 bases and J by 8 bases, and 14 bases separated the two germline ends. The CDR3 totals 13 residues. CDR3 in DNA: TGTGCCAGCAGCGCCGGGACGGAGGGGGGCTACACCTTC. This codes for CASSAGTEGGYTF. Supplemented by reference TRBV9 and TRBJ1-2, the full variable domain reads DSGVTQTPKHLITATGQRVTLRCSPRSGDLSVYWYQQSLDQGLQFLIQYYNGEERAKGNILERFSAQQFPDLHSELNLSSLELGDSALYFCASSAGTEGGYTFGSGTRLTVV.

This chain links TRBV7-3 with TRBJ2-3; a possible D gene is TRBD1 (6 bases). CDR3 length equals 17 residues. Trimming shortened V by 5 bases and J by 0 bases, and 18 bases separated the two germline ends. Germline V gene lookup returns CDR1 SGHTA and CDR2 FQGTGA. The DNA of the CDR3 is TGTGCCAGCAGCCCCTTTGCCTGGACAGCGAGCACAGATACGCAGTATTTT. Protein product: CASSPFAWTASTDTQYF. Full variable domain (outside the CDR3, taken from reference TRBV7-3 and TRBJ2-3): GAGVSQTPSNKVTEKGKYVELRCDPISGHTALYWYRQSLGQGPEFLIYFQGTGAADDSGLPNDRFFAVRPEGSVSTLKIQRTERGDSAVYLCASSPFAWTASTDTQYFGPGTRLTVL.

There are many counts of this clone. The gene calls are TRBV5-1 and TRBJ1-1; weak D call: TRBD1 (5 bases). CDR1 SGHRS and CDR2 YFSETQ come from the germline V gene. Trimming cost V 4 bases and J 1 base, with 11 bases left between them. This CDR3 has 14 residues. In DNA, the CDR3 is TGCGCCAGCAGCAGATCGACAGCGAACACTGAAGCTTTCTTT. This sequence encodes CASSRSTANTEAFF. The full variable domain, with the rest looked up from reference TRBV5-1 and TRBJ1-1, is KAGVTQTPRYLIKTRGQQVTLSCSPISGHRSVSWYQQTPGQGLQFLFEYFSETQRNKGNFPGRFSGRQFSNSRSEMNVSTLELGDSALYLCASSRSTANTEAFFGQGTRLTVV.

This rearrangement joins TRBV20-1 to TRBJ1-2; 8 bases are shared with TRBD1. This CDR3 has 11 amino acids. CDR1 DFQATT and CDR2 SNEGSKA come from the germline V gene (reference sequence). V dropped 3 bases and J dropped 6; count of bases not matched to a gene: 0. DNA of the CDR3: TGCAGTGCTAGCAGGGGGCATGGCTACACCTTC. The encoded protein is CSASRGHGYTF.